What follows are 9 T cell receptor beta chains derived from one specimen sequenced in a study of T cells expressing NK-cell markers (dated by TCRdb to 2018 to 2021). The library relied on 5' RACE. The instrument was an Illumina HiSeq 2000. TCRdb reprocessed the reads; each CDR3 protein sequence makes one entry, and DNA is unavailable. The record for this sample contains 350,000 to 450,000 distinct CDR3 sequences. Clones ranked in the top ten supply around 5.3% of the sample. The sequenced sample consisted of blood T cells: a sorted CD56 or NKG2C T cell subset, CD4+ or CD8+ T cells, or bulk PBMC T cells (not recorded which). Receptors were obtained from a man aged 18-69 years in good health.

The chain employs TRBV5-1 and TRBJ1-2; TCRdb calls TRBD1, which cannot be checked without DNA. Per the germline V gene, CDR1 is SGHRS and CDR2 is YFSETQ. This CDR3 has 15 residues. The CDR3 loop is CASSLQAGGEDGYTF.

The chain employs TRBV29-1 and TRBJ1-2; the D call from TCRdb, TRBD1, cannot be confirmed without DNA. The CDR3 spans 15 residues. Germline assignment: CDR1 SQVTM and CDR2 ANQGSEA. The CDR3 is CSVDGRVTGYYGYTF.

The V call is TRBV2, the J call TRBJ1-5; TCRdb designates TRBD1, a call that cannot be tested without DNA. Germline-derived CDR1 and CDR2 are SNHLY and FYNNEI. CDR3 length equals 14 residues. CDR3 amino acids: CASSGTSGVQPQHF. Combining the CDR3 with reference TRBV2 and TRBJ1-5 gives the whole variable domain EPEVTQTPSHQVTQMGQEVILRCVPISNHLYFYWYRQILGQKVEFLVSFYNNEISEKSEIFDDQFSVERPDGSNFTLKIRSTKLEDSAMYFCASSGTSGVQPQHFGDGTRLSIL.

The gene calls are TRBV12-3 or TRBV12-4 and TRBJ2-1; the TCRdb call, TRBD1, lacks DNA for checking. This CDR3 has 13 amino acids. CDR3 protein: CASSWAPGNEQFF.

The chain couples TRBV6-1 to TRBJ1-3. Germline loops: CDR1 MNHNS, CDR2 SASEGT. This CDR3 comprises 12 residues. CDR3 sequence reads: CASNGRGNTIYF.

The CDR3 loop reads CASSVVPRADEQFF. The rearrangement links TRBV9 to TRBJ2-1; TCRdb indicates TRBD2, and absent DNA this call remains unverified. CDR3 length: 14 amino acids. CDR1 and CDR2 from the germline V gene are SGDLS and YYNGEE.

V and J are TRBV6-1 and TRBJ2-7; TCRdb returns TRBD1, unconfirmable since there is no DNA. The CDR3 has 14 residues. The V gene's germline CDR1 is MNHNS and CDR2 SASEGT. The CDR3 is CASSPRTGKDEQYF.

This rearrangement joins TRBV6-5 to TRBJ2-5; TCRdb's assignment of TRBD2 cannot be checked, as there is no DNA. There are 18 residues in the CDR3. Germline values: CDR1 MNHEY, CDR2 SVGAGI. CDR3 protein: CASSSNPYGRGGSETQYF.

The chain's CDR3 is CARIPLDSKNTEAFF. This chain uses TRBV18 with TRBJ1-1; TCRdb gives TRBD1 as the D gene, but with no DNA this cannot be confirmed. CDR1 and CDR2 (germline): KGHSH, LQKENI. The CDR3 is 15 residues long.